The T cell receptor beta chain under discussion was sequenced for a study of tumor and adjacent non-tumor tissue in lung cancer. Background on the study: Patients were aged roughly 31 to 76, 10 men and roughly 5 women, stage I to III.

No cell sorting was done before RNA was extracted from the tissue. A modified ARM-PCR protocol with three rounds of nested PCR amplified TCRbeta. In TCRdb, the multiplex PCR reads were re-called with MiXCR into one record per CDR3 protein. This table holds around 70,000 distinct CDR3 sequences, roughly 72% found once. V was pared by 5 bases and J by 3 bases, with 6 bases of the junction left unmatched. In germline, CDR1 is DFQATT, CDR2 SNEGSKA (reference sequence). The CDR3 has 14 residues. V usage is TRBV20-1 and J usage is TRBJ2-7; 11 nucleotides line up with TRBD2. The sequence was obtained from a man aged 55 to 69 with non-small cell lung cancer. The sequenced material came from lung tumor tissue. DNA of the CDR3: TGCAGTGCTGCGAGGACTAGCGGGCACTACGAGCAGTACTTC. Translated: CSAARTSGHYEQYF.